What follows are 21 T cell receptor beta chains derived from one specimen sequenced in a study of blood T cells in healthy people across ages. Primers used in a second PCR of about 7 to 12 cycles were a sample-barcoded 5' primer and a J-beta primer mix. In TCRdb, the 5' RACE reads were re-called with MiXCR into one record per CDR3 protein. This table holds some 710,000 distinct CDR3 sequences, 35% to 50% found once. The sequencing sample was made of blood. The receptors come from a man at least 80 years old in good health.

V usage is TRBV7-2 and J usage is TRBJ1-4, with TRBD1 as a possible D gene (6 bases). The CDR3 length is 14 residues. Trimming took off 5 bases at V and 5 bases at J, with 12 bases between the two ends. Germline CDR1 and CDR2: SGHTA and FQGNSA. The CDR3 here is CASSLQGINEKLFF. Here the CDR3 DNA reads TGTGCCAGCAGCCTACAGGGAATCAATGAAAAACTGTTTTTT.

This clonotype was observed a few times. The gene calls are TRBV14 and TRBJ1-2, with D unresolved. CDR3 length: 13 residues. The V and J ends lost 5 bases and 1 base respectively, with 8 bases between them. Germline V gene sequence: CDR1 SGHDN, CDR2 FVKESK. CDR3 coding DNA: TGTGCCAGCAGCAGTTCTCTTAACTATGGCTACACCTTC. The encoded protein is CASSSSLNYGYTF.

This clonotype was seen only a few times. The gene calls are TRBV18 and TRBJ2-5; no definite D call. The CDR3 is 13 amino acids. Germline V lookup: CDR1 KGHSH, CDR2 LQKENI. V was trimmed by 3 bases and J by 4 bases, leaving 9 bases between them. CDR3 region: CASSPGLIETQYF. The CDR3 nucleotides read TGTGCCAGCTCACCTGGATTGATAGAGACCCAGTACTTC.

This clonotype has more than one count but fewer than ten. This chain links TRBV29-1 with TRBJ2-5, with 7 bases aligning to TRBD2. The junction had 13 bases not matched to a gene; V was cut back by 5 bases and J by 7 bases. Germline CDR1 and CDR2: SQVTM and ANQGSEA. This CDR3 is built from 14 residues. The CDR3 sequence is CSVLSQLGGWTQYF. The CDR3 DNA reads TGCAGCGTTCTGAGCCAACTGGGAGGGTGGACCCAGTACTTC.

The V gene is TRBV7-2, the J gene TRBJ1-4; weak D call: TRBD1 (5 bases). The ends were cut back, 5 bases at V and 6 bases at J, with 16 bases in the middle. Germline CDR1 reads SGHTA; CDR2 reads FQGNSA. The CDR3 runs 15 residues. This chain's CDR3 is CASSRNGGTYEKLFF. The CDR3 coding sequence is TGTGCCAGCAGCCGTAATGGGGGGACTTATGAAAAACTGTTTTTT.

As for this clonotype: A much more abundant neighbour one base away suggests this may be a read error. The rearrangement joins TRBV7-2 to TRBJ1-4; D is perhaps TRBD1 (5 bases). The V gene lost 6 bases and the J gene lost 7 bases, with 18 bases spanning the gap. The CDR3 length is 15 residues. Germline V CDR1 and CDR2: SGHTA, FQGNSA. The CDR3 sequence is CASSSGRGTAEKLFF. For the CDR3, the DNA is TGTGCCAGCAGTTCCGGACGTGGGACGGCTGAAAAACTGTTTTTT.

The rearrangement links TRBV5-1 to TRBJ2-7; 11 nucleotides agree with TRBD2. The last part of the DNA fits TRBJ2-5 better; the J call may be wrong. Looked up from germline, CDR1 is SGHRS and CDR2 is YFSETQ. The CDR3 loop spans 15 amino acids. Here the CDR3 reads CASSPILAGGETQYF. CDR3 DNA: TGCGCCAGCAGCCCGATTTTAGCGGGAGGGGAGACCCAGTACTTC.

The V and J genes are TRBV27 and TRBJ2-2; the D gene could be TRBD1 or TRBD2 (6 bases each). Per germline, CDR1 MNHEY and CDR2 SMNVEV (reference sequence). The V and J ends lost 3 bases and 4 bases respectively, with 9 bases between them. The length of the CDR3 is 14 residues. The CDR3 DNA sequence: TGTGCCAGCAGTTTCGGGGGCCGCACCGGGGAGCTGTTTTTT. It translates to CASSFGGRTGELFF.

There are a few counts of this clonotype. In DNA, the CDR3 is TGTGCCAGCAGCCAAGAACGGGGGGCTACAATGAATCAGTTCTTC. This gives the protein CASSQERGATMNQFF. The gene calls are TRBV3-1 and TRBJ2-1, with D perhaps TRBD2 (7 bases). The CDR3 loop spans 15 amino acids. Per the germline V gene, CDR1 is LGHDT and CDR2 is YNNKEL (reference sequence). Deletions cut 0 bases from V and 13 bases from J, with 19 bases between.

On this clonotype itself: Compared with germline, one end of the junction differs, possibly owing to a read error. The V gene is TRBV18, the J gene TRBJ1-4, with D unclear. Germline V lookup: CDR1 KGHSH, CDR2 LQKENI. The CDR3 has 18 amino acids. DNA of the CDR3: TGTGCCAGCTCGACGACCGGGGAAAGGGCCGCAACTAATGAGAAACTGTTTTTT. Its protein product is CASSTTGERAATNEKLFF.

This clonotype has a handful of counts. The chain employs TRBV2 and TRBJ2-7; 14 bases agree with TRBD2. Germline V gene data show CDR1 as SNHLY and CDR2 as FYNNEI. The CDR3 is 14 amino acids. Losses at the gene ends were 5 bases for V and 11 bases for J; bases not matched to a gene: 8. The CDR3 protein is CASSSGLAGGQEYF. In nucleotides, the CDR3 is TGTGCCAGCAGTTCTGGACTAGCGGGAGGCCAGGAGTACTTC.

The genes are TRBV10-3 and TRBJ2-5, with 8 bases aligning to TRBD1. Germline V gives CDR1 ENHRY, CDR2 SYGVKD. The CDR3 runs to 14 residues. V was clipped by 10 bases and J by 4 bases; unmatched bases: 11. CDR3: CATQGQGDRETQYF. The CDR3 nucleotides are TGTGCCACCCAAGGACAGGGTGATAGAGAGACCCAGTACTTC.

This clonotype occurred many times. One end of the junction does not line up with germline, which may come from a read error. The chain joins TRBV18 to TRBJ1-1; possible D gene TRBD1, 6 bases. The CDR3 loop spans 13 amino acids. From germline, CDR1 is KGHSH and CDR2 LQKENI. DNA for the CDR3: TGCGCCAGCAGCCCGACAGGAGACACTGAAGCTTTCTTT. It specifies CASSPTGDTEAFF.

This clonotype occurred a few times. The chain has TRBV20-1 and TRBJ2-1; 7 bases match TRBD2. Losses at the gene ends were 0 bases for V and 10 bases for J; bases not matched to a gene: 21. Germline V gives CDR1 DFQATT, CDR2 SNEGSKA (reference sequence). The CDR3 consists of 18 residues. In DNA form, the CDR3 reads TGCAGTGCTAGAGATTTAGGCAGTTTAGCGGCGGGAGTAAGGGAGCAGTTCTTC. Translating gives CSARDLGSLAAGVREQFF.

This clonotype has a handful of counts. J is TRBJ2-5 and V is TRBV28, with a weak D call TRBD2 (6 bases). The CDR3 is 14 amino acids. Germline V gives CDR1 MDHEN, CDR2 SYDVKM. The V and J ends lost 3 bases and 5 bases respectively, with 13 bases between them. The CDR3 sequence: CASSLGGNLETQYF. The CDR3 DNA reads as TGTGCCAGCAGTTTGGGGGGTAATTTGGAGACCCAGTACTTC.

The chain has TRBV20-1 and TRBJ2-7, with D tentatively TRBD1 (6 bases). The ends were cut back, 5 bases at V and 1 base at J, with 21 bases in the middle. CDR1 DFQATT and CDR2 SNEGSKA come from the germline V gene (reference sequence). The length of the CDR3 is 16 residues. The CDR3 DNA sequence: TGCAGTGCTCCGCCCTCCAGGGGCGAAAATTCCTACGAGCAGTACTTC. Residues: CSAPPSRGENSYEQYF.

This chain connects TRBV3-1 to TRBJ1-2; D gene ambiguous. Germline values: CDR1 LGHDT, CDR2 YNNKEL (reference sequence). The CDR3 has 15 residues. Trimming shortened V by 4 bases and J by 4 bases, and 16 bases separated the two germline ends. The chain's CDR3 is CASSPRLGQVYGYTF. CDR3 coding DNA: TGTGCCAGCAGCCCGCGGTTGGGCCAGGTCTATGGCTACACCTTC.

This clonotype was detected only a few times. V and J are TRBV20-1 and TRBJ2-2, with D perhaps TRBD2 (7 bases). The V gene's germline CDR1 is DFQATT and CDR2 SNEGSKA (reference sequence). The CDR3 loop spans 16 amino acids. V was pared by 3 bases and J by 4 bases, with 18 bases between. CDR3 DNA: TGCAGTGCTAGTGGCGGGGGCCGGAGTGTCACCGGGGAGCTGTTTTTT. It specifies CSASGGGRSVTGELFF.

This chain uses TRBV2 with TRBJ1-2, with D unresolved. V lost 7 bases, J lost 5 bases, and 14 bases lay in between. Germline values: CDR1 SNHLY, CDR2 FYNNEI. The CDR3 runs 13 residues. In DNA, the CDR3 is TGTGCCAGCAATCCGCGGGAAGGGTATGGCTACACCTTC. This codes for CASNPREGYGYTF.

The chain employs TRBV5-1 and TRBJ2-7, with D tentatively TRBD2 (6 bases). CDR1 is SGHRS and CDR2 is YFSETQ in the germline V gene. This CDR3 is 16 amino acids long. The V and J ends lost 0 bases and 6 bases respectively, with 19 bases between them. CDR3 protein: CASSLEPTGAKGEQYF. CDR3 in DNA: TGCGCCAGCAGCTTGGAGCCGACGGGAGCTAAGGGCGAGCAGTACTTC.

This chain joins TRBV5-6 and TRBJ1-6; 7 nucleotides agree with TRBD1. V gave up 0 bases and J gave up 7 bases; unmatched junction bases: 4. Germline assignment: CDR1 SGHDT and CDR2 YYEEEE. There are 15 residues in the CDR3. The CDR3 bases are TGTGCCAGCAGCTTGGGGACAGGAACCAATTCACCCCTCCACTTT. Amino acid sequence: CASSLGTGTNSPLHF.